Reported below is one T cell receptor beta chain. The antigen it recognizes is unknown. No much larger clone is present one base from it, and per-base qualities are unavailable. The immunoSEQ Assay, a bias-controlled multiplex PCR, was used to amplify TCRbeta CDR3 regions from genomic DNA. The published analysis was carried out like this. The number of nucleated cells in each sample was estimated from the amplification of reference gene primers within the assay. To quantify the absolute abundance of each unique TCRbeta CDR3 rearrangement, sequence reads were collapsed and filtered. For each sample, productive Simpson clonality was calculated as the square root of Simpson's diversity index across productive rearrangements. TCRdb mirrors the immuneACCESS table, restricted to in-frame sequences. Some clones are absent from its copies; in checked studies, under half trace to an unresolved V gene, and the reason for the others is unknown. V and J calls and clone size are as listed in that table; D and trimming were resolved from the DNA. The sample data list about 260,000 clones, and over 70% of these were observed just once. The ten largest clones capture approximately 1.5% of the sample.

These data are taken from a study of blood T cell repertoires in COVID-19 (dated by TCRdb to the early 2020s). At the level of the whole study: Samples covering the acute and convalescent phases of COVID-19 were provided by collaborators in the United States, Italy and Spain. The material from the prospective study consisted of cDNA or gDNA derived from T cells, B-cell-depleted T cells, or PBMCs. Subjects who had been exposed to COVID-19, were actively infected with it, or had recovered from it provided the deeply sampled blood TCRbeta repertoires that made up the dataset. The repertoires were released in a freely available public database intended as a resource for research on the immune response to SARS-CoV-2. The samples were drawn from the first 160 participants of the ongoing ImmuneRACE study and from 1,254 subjects provided by 6 global collaborators. A de-identified subject ID, COVID-19 status, age in years and sex were almost always included in the sample metadata. Where available, HLA class I and class II types were obtained from metadata supplied by the sample provider rather than from assay-based typing.

A second Seattle source provided samples from volunteer blood donors who had recovered from COVID-19. Whole blood was collected in K2EDTA tubes by collaborating institutions according to the institutions' own protocols. For TCRbeta analysis, collaborators shipped samples in one of three forms: frozen whole blood, isolated PBMCs, or DNA extracted from either of those sample types. Study-wide conclusions, independent of this receptor: How much clinical and demographic metadata was included differed by source and by participant, and the metadata was provided uncurated.

The germline V gene provides CDR1 MNHEY and CDR2 SVGAGI. The CDR3, from cysteine to phenylalanine, totals 15 residues. Left in the record is the CDR3 DNA by itself, 45 bases read in frame from the first base. V drops 6 bases and J drops 4 bases, leaving 13 bases in between. Sequencing used peripheral blood. This chain is built from TRBV6-5 and TRBJ1-6, with TRBD1 tentatively as D gene (5 bases match). The TCR originated in a woman in her thirties or forties who had recovered from COVID-19. The bases read TGTGCCAGCAGACCGGACGGGGGATATAATTCACCCCTCCACTTT. This codes for CASRPDGGYNSPLHF.